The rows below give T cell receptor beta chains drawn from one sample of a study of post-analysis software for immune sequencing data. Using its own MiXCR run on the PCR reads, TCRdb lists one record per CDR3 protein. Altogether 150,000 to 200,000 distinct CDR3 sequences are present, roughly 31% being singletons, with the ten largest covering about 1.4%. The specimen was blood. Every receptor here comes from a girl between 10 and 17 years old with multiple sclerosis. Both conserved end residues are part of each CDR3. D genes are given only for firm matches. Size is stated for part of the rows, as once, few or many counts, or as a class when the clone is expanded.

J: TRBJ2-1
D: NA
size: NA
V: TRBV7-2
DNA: TGTGCCAGCAGCTCCACTCGGGATGAGCAGTTCTTC
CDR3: CASSSTRDEQFF

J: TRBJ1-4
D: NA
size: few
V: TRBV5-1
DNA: TGCGCCAGCAACTCTTTTGGCAGAACTAATGAAAAACTGTTTTTT
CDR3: CASNSFGRTNEKLFF

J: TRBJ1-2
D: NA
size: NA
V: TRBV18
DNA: TGTGCCAGCTCACTCCCCCCCCGGAGCTATGGCTACACCTTC
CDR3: CASSLPPRSYGYTF

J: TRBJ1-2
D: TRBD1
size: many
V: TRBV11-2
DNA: TGTGCCAGCAGCCAACAGGGGTTTGGCTACACCTTC
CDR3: CASSQQGFGYTF

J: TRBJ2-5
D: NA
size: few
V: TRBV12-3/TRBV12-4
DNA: TGTGCCAGCAGTGCCTTAAGGAATGAGCAGTACTTC
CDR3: CASSALRNEQYF

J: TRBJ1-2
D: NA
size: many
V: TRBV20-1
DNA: TGCAGTGCTAGAGATCGTCTTTCTGTCACGGGCTATGGCTACACCTTC
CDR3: CSARDRLSVTGYGYTF

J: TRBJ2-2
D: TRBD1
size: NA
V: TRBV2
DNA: TGTGCCAGCAGACACGCGACAGGGCCGAACACCGGGGAGCTGTTTTTT
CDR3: CASRHATGPNTGELFF

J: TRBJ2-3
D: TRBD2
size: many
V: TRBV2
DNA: TGTGCCAGCAAGCGGGAGCTTAGCACAGATACGCAGTATTTT
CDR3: CASKRELSTDTQYF

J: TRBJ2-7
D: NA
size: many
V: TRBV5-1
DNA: TGCGCCAGCAGCTTGGGAGTAGCGGAATATTACGAGCAGTACTTC
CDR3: CASSLGVAEYYEQYF

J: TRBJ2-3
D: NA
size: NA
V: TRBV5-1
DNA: TGCGCCAGCAGCTCCGGGACTCGTTATGGGACAGATACGCAGTATTTT
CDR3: CASSSGTRYGTDTQYF